The present TCR beta chain was sequenced within a study of identical twins (dated by TCRdb to the mid-2010s). About the full investigation: To test whether fetal clonotypes persist, the study used deep sequencing on TCR alpha and beta repertoires from monozygotic twins, unrelated adults of various ages, and cord blood. Replicate twin experiments were performed at different times using different library preparation protocols to rule out contamination. The research as a whole found: Compared with coincidental sharing between unrelated individuals, out-of-frame TCR alpha sequences shared between twins showed an excess of sequences with low generation probability. Recombination models systematically underestimated out-of-frame TCR alpha sharing in monozygotic twins but agreed with sharing between unrelated individuals. Zero-insertion analyses could be partly confounded by invariant T cells such as MAIT and iNKT, though diverse VJ usage argued against such confounding for most clonotypes. Because the same donors could not be followed over many years, conclusions were based on cross-sectional statistical analysis. Abundant cord blood beta clonotypes carried fewer insertions; young adult naive repertoires showed a weaker similar trend, while memory repertoires showed none. A weaker excess of twin sharing was found in beta out-of-frame sequences because the signal-to-noise ratio was lowered by fewer shared sequences.

From cysteine to phenylalanine, the CDR3 is 16 amino acids long. Of all the DNA, just the CDR3 is kept, 48 bases in frame from base 1. From a lookup of the germline V gene, CDR1 and CDR2 are SQVTM and ANQGSEA. Library creation used 5' RACE. The sequencing machine was an Illumina HiSeq 2000. A universal primer binding site was added through template switching, and the final cDNA carried a unique molecular identifier so that TCR cDNA molecules could be counted accurately. Specific primers in the conserved constant-segment region were used to synthesize first-strand cDNA for the TCR alpha and beta chains. To control for contamination, every cDNA library was double barcoded, receiving both a SMART-Mk sample barcode and Illumina barcodes. TruSeq adapter sequences along with Illumina sample barcodes were introduced in two successive PCR steps. TCR alpha and beta cDNA libraries were sequenced on the Illumina HiSeq platform with custom primers. The authors' pipeline ran thus. MiGEC was used to process raw reads and extract unique molecular identifiers, and MiXCR was used to find CDR3 positions. For each individual, recombination models were inferred using an EM algorithm with the repgenHMM and IGoR tools. The tcR package in R was used for shared clonotype analysis, with sharing normalized by the product of cloneset sizes. To study raw recombination without the effects of thymic and clonal selection, out-of-frame nonproductive sequences were analyzed. The raw public reads went through TCRdb reprocessing: fastp at Q25, MiXCR clone calling, in-frame beta chains kept. Here each entry gathers all rows of one CDR3 protein and keeps the most common genes and DNA. Clone size and V and J calls follow TCRdb, not the original study. In all, the sample holds hundreds of thousands of distinct CDR3 sequences, and less than 7% of those were seen once. The top ten constitute around 2% of the sample.

This clonotype was observed many times. Its antigen is not yet known. It has no much larger one-base neighbor in the sample; base qualities were not kept. Every donor was a healthy Caucasian. The study also sequenced three unrelated non-twin adults: a male aged 18 to 30, a male aged 50 to 60 and a female aged 50 to 60. Miltenyi CD45RO+ enrichment and human naive T-cell isolation kits were used to isolate memory (CD45RO+) and naive T cells from PBMC. Input material: naive T cells sorted from blood. The cell subset or site tag for this specimen amounts to: cells isolated with a human naive T-cell isolation kit. This clonotype was sampled from a man aged 18 to 29 in good health. This sequence uses TRBV29-1 and TRBJ2-5, and TRBD2 may be the D gene, going by 6 matching bases. This receptor carries the CDR3 CSFMRGQAARLETQYF. The nucleotide sequence is TGCAGTTTTATGCGGGGCCAGGCCGCGAGATTAGAGACCCAGTACTTC.